This is a list of T cell receptor beta chains from one sample in a study of response to subunit inactivated influenza vaccine. TCRdb used MiXCR to reprocess the RT-PCR reads, holding one entry per CDR3 protein. The sample has around 470,000 distinct CDR3 sequences, 6% to 9% seen once. Sequenced material: PBMCs from blood, taken around 25 months after vaccination. The receptor source for this set is a man aged 50-75 years who received an inactivated influenza vaccine. Both conserved end residues are part of each CDR3. Each record gives: J gene, D gene, V gene, clone size, CDR3 length, CDR3 protein, CDR3 DNA. A D gene is named only where the DNA matches it firmly. Expanded clones are given a class, and other clones once, few, many or no size at all.

>TRBJ2-1|-|TRBV11-2|-|15
CASSLDLSSYNEQFF
TGTGCCAGCAGCTTAGATTTGAGCTCCTACAATGAGCAGTTCTTC
>TRBJ2-3|-|TRBV28|-|15
CASSFRSLGTDTQYF
TGTGCCAGCAGTTTTAGGTCTTTGGGCACAGATACGCAGTATTTT
>TRBJ2-3|-|TRBV28|-|16
CASSLLSVSKTDTQYF
TGTGCCAGCAGTTTACTGTCGGTTTCGAAAACAGATACGCAGTATTTT
>TRBJ2-6|-|TRBV29-1|few|13
CSVVGSGANVLTF
TGCAGCGTTGTTGGGTCTGGGGCCAACGTCCTGACTTTC
>TRBJ2-1|TRBD2|TRBV3-1|-|15
CASSAACGTSGKQFF
TGTGCCAGCAGCGCGGCTTGCGGGACTAGCGGGAAGCAGTTCTTC
>TRBJ1-1|-|TRBV29-1|many|15
CSVAFFGQLNTEAFF
-
>TRBJ2-3|-|TRBV20-1|few|12
CSLGADTDTQYF
TGCAGCCTTGGGGCGGACACAGATACGCAGTATTTT
>TRBJ2-2|-|TRBV15|-|16
CATSPGPLTNTGELFF
TGTGCCACCAGCCCGGGACCCCTAACGAACACCGGGGAGCTGTTTTTT
>TRBJ2-7|-|TRBV12-3/TRBV12-4|-|13
CASSFYGTYEQYF
TGTGCCAGCAGTTTCTACGGAACCTACGAGCAGTACTTC
>TRBJ1-2|-|TRBV18|-|15
CASSQAQRNNYGYTF
TGTGCCAGCTCACAGGCGCAGAGAAACAACTATGGCTACACCTTC
>TRBJ2-7|TRBD2|TRBV20-1|few|16
CSAREIGMGLAYEQYF
TGCAGTGCTAGAGAAATCGGTATGGGACTAGCGTACGAGCAGTACTTC
>TRBJ2-1|-|TRBV4-1|many|14
CASSQDWRPNEQFF
TGCGCCAGCAGCCAAGACTGGCGTCCCAATGAGCAGTTCTTC
>TRBJ2-2|-|TRBV6-2/TRBV6-3|few|12
CASSYFAGELFF
TGTGCCAGCAGTTATTTCGCCGGGGAGCTGTTTTTT
>TRBJ2-2|TRBD1|TRBV9|once|16
CASSAPGQGATGELFF
TGTGCCAGCAGCGCCCCGGGACAGGGGGCCACCGGGGAGCTGTTTTTT